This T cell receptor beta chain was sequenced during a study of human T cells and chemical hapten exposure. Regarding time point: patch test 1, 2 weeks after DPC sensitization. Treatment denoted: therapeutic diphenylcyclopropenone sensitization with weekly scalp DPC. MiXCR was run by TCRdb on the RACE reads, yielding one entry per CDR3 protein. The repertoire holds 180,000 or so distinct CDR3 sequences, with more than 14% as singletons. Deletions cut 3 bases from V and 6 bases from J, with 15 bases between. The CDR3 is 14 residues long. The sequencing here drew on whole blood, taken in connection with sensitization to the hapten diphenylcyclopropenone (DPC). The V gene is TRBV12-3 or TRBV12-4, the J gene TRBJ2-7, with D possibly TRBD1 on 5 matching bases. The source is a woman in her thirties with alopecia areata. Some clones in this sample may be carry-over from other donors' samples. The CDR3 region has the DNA TGTGCCAGCAGTTTGGGCAGGGAAGGTCGCGAGCAGTACTTC. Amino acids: CASSLGREGREQYF.